This T cell receptor (beta chain) was captured by sequencing in a study of T-cell reconstitution after alpha-beta-depleted transplantation in children. Germline assignment: CDR1 MGHDK and CDR2 SYGVNS. CDR3 length: 13 amino acids. V lost 7 bases, J lost 5 bases, and 14 bases lay in between. During its preparation, the TCRbeta library received unique molecular identifiers. One entry per CDR3 protein results from TCRdb running MiXCR on the PCR reads. The table lists about 600,000 distinct CDR3 sequences, under 30% of them singletons, with 13% to 15% in the top ten. V is TRBV25-1 and J is TRBJ1-1; D not certain. The sequencing used PBMCs, mostly from graft donor cells, collected 360 days after TCRalphabeta/CD19-depleted stem cell transplant. This clonotype was sampled from a boy younger than two who had a stem cell transplant for acute myeloid leukemia, so the T cells may come from the graft donor. The CDR3 DNA reads as TGTGCCAGCAATGGGGTGGGCGAAACTGAAGCTTTCTTT. Encoded protein: CASNGVGETEAFF.